What follows describes a single TCR beta chain. Antigen unknown. Trimming stripped 0 bases from V and 2 bases from J, with 21 bases between. Looked up from germline, CDR1 is DFQATT and CDR2 is SNEGSKA (reference sequence). This CDR3 comprises 18 residues. The record originates from a study of CD8 T cells in Susac syndrome. Reverse transcription of roughly 0.5 to 1 ug RNA was performed with random hexamers. The amplification used immunoSEQ multiplex PCR on TCR beta CDR3; it spanned 54 Vbeta and 13 Jbeta. TCRdb re-called the immunoSEQ multiplex PCR reads with MiXCR, one entry per CDR3 protein. The sample contains hundreds of thousands of distinct CDR3 sequences, roughly 96% of which appear only once. Findings and caveats of the study: Regarding the TCR sequencing and HLA analysis, the study admitted that a relatively small number of individuals were involved.

Sequencing of TCR beta was performed on blood CD8+ T cells and on blood CD4+ T cells. TEMRA cells were FACS-enriched, while CD8+ and CD4+ T cells were negatively isolated. V usage is TRBV20-1 and J usage is TRBJ2-3; TRBD2 is a possible D gene (7 bases). The source is a human donor with multiple sclerosis. The sequenced sample was CD4+ T cells from PBMCs. CDR3 sequence: CSARDVLGRGRVTDTQYF. In DNA form, the CDR3 reads TGCAGTGCTAGAGACGTACTCGGGCGGGGGCGAGTCACAGATACGCAGTATTTT.